In this sample, the clone carrying this TCR beta chain turned up a few times. The antigen is undetermined. This sample stems from a study of blood T cells in healthy people across ages. Study findings and constraints: Roughly linear age-related decline in beta diversity appeared, significant by age approximately 43.

Germline-derived CDR1 and CDR2 are SGHDN and FVKESK. The CDR3 runs to 16 residues. Trimming took off 4 bases at V and 1 base at J, with 14 bases between the two ends. The second PCR ran roughly 7 to 11 cycles with a sample-barcoded 5' primer and J-beta primers. TCRdb redid the calling of the 5' RACE reads with MiXCR, one entry per CDR3 protein. The sample has under 1,100,000 distinct CDR3 sequences, less than 25% seen once. Sample donors were healthy Caucasian individuals that came from Russia, aged 6 to 90. These data were also reused for a study on T cells of mothers and their children. That source notes: A few healthy Caucasian mothers and their six children donated. Across the analysis, no persistent microchimeric T cell clones were detected.

The J gene is TRBJ2-4, the V gene TRBV14, with a possible D match to TRBD2 (5 bases). What was sequenced was blood. This receptor was taken from a girl aged 2-10 years in good health. The CDR3 nucleotides read TGTGCCAGCAGCCCGGGTATGCGGGCGGCCAAAAACATTCAGTACTTC. Residues: CASSPGMRAAKNIQYF.